These T cell receptor beta chains were read from a single sample in a study of blood T cell repertoires in COVID-19. Libraries were prepared by immunoSEQ multiplex PCR; TCRdb keeps only in-frame clonotypes and omits some of them. Of roughly 75,000 clones in the sample, around 89% are singletons; the top ten hold 0.55% to 0.75%. Sequenced sample: peripheral blood. The source is a man between 60 and 75 years old with acute or convalescent COVID-19. Each CDR3 is given with its conserved first and last residue.

V: TRBV7-9
length: 14
J: TRBJ1-2
CDR3: CASSLVESHYGYTF

V: TRBV5-1
length: 15
J: TRBJ2-5
CDR3: CASSLEIGGRETQYF

V: TRBV18
length: 15
J: TRBJ2-1
CDR3: CASSSLAASYNEQFF

V: TRBV5-1
length: 15
J: TRBJ2-7
CDR3: CASSREGRSSYEQYF

V: TRBV29-1
length: 11
J: TRBJ1-3
CDR3: CSVERGNTIYF

V: TRBV18
length: 17
J: TRBJ2-3
CDR3: CASSPRIAGKGTDTQYF

V: TRBV14
length: 16
J: TRBJ2-5
CDR3: CASSPLATRYGETQYF

V: TRBV18
length: 16
J: TRBJ1-3
CDR3: CASSQPGQGSGNTIYF

V: TRBV5-1
length: 14
J: TRBJ2-2
CDR3: CASSLMAATGELFF

V: TRBV9
length: 17
J: TRBJ2-5
CDR3: CASSVGGSGRAQETQYF

V: TRBV21-1
length: 18
J: TRBJ2-1
CDR3: CASSKVPSGSHTYNEQFF

V: TRBV3-1/TRBV3-2
length: 16
J: TRBJ2-6
CDR3: CASSLVQGAGANVLTF

V: TRBV30
length: 14
J: TRBJ2-1
CDR3: CAWKEGSSYNEQFF

V: TRBV7-7
length: 13
J: TRBJ2-5
CDR3: CASSLDSQETQYF

V: TRBV6-4
length: 13
J: TRBJ2-3
CDR3: CASERECTDTQYF

V: TRBV10-1
length: 13
J: TRBJ2-7
CDR3: CASSEYPGQEQYF

V: TRBV29-1
length: 13
J: TRBJ2-7
CDR3: CSVGNRGLSEQYF

V: TRBV20-1
length: 14
J: TRBJ2-2
CDR3: CSASLARNTGELFF

V: TRBV12-3/TRBV12-4
length: 13
J: TRBJ1-1
CDR3: CASNRQVNTEAFF

V: TRBV5-1
length: 11
J: TRBJ1-1
CDR3: CASSFDREAFF

V: TRBV10-3
length: 16
J: TRBJ2-1
CDR3: CAISESSGRGVGEQFF

V: TRBV6-5
length: 15
J: TRBJ2-1
CDR3: CASTPDRSSYNEQFF

V: TRBV29-1
length: 13
J: TRBJ2-2
CDR3: CSVRLTNTGELFF

V: TRBV27
length: 13
J: TRBJ2-7
CDR3: CASSWRQYYEQYF

V: TRBV10-3
length: 18
J: TRBJ1-5
CDR3: CAISEFGTGAGTPGPQHF

V: TRBV5-6
length: 14
J: TRBJ1-1
CDR3: CASSQKGVRTEAFF

V: TRBV5-1
length: 17
J: TRBJ1-1
CDR3: CASRRSQGSATNTEAFF

V: TRBV5-4
length: 15
J: TRBJ2-7
CDR3: CASSDRGRSSYEQYF

V: TRBV19
length: 13
J: TRBJ2-1
CDR3: CASSIIAGADQFF

V: TRBV7-6
length: 17
J: TRBJ2-1
CDR3: CASSERLAERTYNEQFF

V: TRBV7-6
length: 16
J: TRBJ1-3
CDR3: CASSLVGQISGNTIYF

V: TRBV7-9
length: 13
J: TRBJ1-1
CDR3: CASSLVVYTEAFF

V: TRBV24-1
length: 17
J: TRBJ2-3
CDR3: CATSDREDRFFTDTQYF

V: TRBV7-9
length: 15
J: TRBJ1-1
CDR3: CASSLAGQLNTEAFF

V: TRBV19
length: 15
J: TRBJ1-1
CDR3: CASSNGGARGTEAFF

V: TRBV23-1
length: 11
J: TRBJ1-2
CDR3: CATEDTYGYTF

V: TRBV5-1
length: 17
J: TRBJ2-5
CDR3: CASSLAPSGGVQETQYF

V: TRBV5-1
length: 14
J: TRBJ1-2
CDR3: CASSLDLTKAGVAF

V: TRBV9
length: 13
J: TRBJ2-5
CDR3: CASSATGSETQYF

V: TRBV30
length: 11
J: TRBJ1-1
CDR3: CAGGRNTEAFF

V: TRBV27
length: 13
J: TRBJ1-2
CDR3: CASSLSYGDRYTF

V: TRBV18
length: 12
J: TRBJ1-2
CDR3: CASSAGVYGYTF

V: TRBV30
length: 13
J: TRBJ2-7
CDR3: CAWSNRAVHEQYF

V: TRBV5-1
length: 14
J: TRBJ2-5
CDR3: CASSSGQDQETQYF

V: TRBV6-6
length: 15
J: TRBJ1-5
CDR3: CASSPRTGAPQPQHF

V: TRBV3-1/TRBV3-2
length: 15
J: TRBJ2-5
CDR3: CASSLGLAGEETQYF

V: TRBV11-3
length: 13
J: TRBJ1-1
CDR3: CASSTGQNTEAFF

V: TRBV13
length: 15
J: TRBJ1-3
CDR3: CASSASGVSGNTIYF